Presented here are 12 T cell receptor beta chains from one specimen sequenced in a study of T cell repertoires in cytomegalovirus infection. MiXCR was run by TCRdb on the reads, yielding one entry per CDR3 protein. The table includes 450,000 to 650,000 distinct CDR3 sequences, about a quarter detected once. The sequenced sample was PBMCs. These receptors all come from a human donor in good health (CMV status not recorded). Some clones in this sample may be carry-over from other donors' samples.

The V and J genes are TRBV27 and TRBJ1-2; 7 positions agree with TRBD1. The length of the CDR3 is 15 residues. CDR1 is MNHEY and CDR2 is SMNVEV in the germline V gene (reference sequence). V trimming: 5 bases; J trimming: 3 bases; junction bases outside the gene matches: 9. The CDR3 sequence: CASSPNRDSYYGYTF. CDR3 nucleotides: TGTGCCAGCAGTCCGAACCGGGACAGCTACTATGGCTACACCTTC.

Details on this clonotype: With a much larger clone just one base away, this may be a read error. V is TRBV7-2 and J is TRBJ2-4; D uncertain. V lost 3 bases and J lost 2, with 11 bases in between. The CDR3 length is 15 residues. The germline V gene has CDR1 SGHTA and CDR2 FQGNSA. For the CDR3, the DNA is TGTGCCAGCAGCTTGGACGGGCTAACCAAAAACATTCAGTACTTC. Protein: CASSLDGLTKNIQYF.

As DNA, the CDR3 is TGTGCCAGCAGCCGTGGACTAGCGGGAGCCACAGATACGCAGTATTTT. This codes for CASSRGLAGATDTQYF. The V gene is TRBV6-6, the J gene TRBJ2-3, with 13 bases identical to TRBD2. CDR3 length: 16 amino acids. Germline trimming cut 6 bases from V and 2 bases from J; bases unmatched to any gene: 5. Germline values: CDR1 MNHNY, CDR2 SVGAGI (reference sequence).

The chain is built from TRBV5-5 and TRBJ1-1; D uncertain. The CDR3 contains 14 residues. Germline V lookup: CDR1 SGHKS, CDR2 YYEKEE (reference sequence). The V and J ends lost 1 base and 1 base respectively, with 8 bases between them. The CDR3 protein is CASSLISENTEAFF. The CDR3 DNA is TGTGCCAGCAGCTTGATTTCCGAGAACACTGAAGCTTTCTTT.

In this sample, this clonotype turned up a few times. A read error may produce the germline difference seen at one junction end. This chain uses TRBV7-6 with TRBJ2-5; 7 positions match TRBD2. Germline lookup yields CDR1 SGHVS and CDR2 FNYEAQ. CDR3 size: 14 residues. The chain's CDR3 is CASSLTGEGETQYF. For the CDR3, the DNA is TGTGCTAGCAGCTTAACTGGGGAGGGGGAGACCCAGTACTTC.

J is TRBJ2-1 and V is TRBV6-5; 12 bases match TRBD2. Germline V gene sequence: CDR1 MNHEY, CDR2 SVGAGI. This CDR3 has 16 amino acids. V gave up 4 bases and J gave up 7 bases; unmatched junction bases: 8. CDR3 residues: CASSSLTSGRYNEQFF. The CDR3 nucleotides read TGTGCCAGCAGTTCTTTGACTAGCGGGAGATATAATGAGCAGTTCTTC.

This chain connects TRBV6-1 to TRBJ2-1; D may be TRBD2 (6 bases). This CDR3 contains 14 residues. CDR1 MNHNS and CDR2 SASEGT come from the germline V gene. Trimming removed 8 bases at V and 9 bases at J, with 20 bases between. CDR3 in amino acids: CASPKAGSESEQFF. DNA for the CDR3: TGTGCCAGCCCCAAGGCGGGATCCGAGAGTGAGCAGTTCTTC.

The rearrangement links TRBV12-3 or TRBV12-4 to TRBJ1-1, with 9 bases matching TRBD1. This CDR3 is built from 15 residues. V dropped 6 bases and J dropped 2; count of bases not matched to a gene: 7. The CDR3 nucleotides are TGTGCCAGCAGCCCCGGACAGGGGATTAACACTGAAGCTTTCTTT. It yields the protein CASSPGQGINTEAFF.

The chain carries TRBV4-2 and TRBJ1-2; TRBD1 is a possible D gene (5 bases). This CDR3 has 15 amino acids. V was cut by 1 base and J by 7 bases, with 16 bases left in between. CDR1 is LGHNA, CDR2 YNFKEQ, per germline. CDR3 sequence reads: CASSQGELGTSGYTF. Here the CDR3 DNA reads TGTGCCAGCAGCCAAGGGGAGTTAGGGACCAGTGGCTACACCTTC.

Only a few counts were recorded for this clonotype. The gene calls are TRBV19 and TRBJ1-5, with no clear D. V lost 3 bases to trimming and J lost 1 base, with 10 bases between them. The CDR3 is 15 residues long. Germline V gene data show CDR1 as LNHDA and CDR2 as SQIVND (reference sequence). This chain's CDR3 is CASSIPASSNQPQHF. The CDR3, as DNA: TGTGCCAGTAGTATCCCGGCCTCAAGCAATCAGCCCCAGCATTTT. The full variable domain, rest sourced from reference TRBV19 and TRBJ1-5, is DGGITQSPKYLFRKEGQNVTLSCEQNLNHDAMYWYRQDPGQGLRLIYYSQIVNDFQKGDIAEGYSVSREKKESFPLTVTSAQKNPTAFYLCASSIPASSNQPQHFGDGTRLSIL.

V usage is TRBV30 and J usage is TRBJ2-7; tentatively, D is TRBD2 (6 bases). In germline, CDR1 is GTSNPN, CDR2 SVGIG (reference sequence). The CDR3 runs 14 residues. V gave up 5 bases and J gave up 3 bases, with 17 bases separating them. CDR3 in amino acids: CAWARGGPGYEQYF. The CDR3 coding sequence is TGTGCCTGGGCCCGGGGAGGTCCAGGCTACGAGCAGTACTTC.

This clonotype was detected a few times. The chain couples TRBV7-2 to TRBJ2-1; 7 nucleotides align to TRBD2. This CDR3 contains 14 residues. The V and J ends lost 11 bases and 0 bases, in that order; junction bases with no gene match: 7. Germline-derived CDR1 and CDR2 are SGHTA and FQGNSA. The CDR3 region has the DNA TGTGCCTGGGGGGGGTCCGACTCCTACAATGAGCAGTTCTTC. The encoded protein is CAWGGSDSYNEQFF.